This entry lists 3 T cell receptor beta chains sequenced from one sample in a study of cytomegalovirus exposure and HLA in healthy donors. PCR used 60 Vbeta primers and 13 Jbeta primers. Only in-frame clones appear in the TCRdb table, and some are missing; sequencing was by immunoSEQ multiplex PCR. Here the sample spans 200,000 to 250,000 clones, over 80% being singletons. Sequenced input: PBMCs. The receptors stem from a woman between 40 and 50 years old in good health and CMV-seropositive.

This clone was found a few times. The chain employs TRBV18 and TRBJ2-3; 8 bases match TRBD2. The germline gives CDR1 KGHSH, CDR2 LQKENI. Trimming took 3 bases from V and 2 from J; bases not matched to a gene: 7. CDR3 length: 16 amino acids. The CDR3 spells CASSPAAGGNTDTQYF. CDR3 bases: TGTGCCAGCTCACCCGCTGCGGGGGGAAACACAGATACGCAGTATTTT.

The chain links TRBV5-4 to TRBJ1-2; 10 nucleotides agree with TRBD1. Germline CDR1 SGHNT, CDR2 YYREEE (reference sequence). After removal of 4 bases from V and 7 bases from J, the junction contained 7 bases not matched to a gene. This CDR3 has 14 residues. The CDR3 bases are TGTGCCAGCAGCACGCCGGGACAGGGGTCTGGCTACACCTTC. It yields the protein CASSTPGQGSGYTF.

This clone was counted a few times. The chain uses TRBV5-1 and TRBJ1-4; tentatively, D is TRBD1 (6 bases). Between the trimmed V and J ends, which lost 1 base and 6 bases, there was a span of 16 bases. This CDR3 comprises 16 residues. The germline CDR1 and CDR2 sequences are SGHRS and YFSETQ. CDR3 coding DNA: TGCGCCAGCAGCTTGTCGGGGGGCGCAGAGGATGAAAAACTGTTTTTT. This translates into CASSLSGGAEDEKLFF.